These 16 T cell receptor beta chains share one sample of origin, sequenced in a study of CXCR3-negative and CXCR3-positive naive CD8 T cells. Study results and caveats: Against CXCR3-negative naive cells, CXCR3-positive naive cells showed more hydrophobic TRB CDR3s.

Their target antigens are unknown. With UMI labels, 5' RACE was used to prepare the TRB cDNA libraries. After re-calling the 5' RACE reads, TCRdb lists one entry per CDR3 protein, DNA absent. Its table lists about 120,000 distinct CDR3 sequences. The specimen was naive CXCR3+ CD8+ T cells from blood. Specified subset: CD45RO-CCR7+CD27+CD95- naive CD8+ T cells expressing CXCR3 (TNR3+). These receptors all stem from a human donor in good health. Some clones in this sample may be carry-over from other donors' samples.

V is TRBV20-1 and J is TRBJ1-1; the D call from TCRdb, TRBD1, cannot be confirmed without DNA. The CDR3 spans 17 residues. Germline CDR1 and CDR2: DFQATT and SNEGSKA (reference sequence). CDR3 sequence reads: CSARDLGQGFLNTEAFF.

The chain combines TRBV3-1 with TRBJ2-6; TCRdb indicates TRBD2, and absent DNA this call remains unverified. From germline, CDR1 is LGHDT and CDR2 YNNKEL (reference sequence). CDR3 length: 18 amino acids. The CDR3: CASSSRTSGDSGANVLTF.

The chain uses TRBV27 and TRBJ2-1; TCRdb designates TRBD2, a call that cannot be tested without DNA. Germline values: CDR1 MNHEY, CDR2 SMNVEV (reference sequence). The CDR3 is 15 residues long. CDR3: CASSTRGPQVDEQFF.

The chain has TRBV28 and TRBJ2-3; TCRdb designates TRBD2, a call that cannot be tested without DNA. The CDR3 sequence is 17 residues long. From germline, CDR1 is MDHEN and CDR2 SYDVKM. This CDR3 reads CASTDSIRLATTDTQYF.

The chain has TRBV12-3 or TRBV12-4 and TRBJ2-7. The CDR3 is made up of 14 amino acids. The CDR3 sequence: CASSHARLSYEQYF.

The rearrangement links TRBV5-6 to TRBJ2-1. Germline loops: CDR1 SGHDT, CDR2 YYEEEE. The CDR3 consists of 12 residues. CDR3 loop: CASSVRSNEQFF.

The rearrangement links TRBV28 to TRBJ2-7; checking the TCRdb D call of TRBD2 is not possible without DNA. Germline V lookup: CDR1 MDHEN, CDR2 SYDVKM. The CDR3 contains 16 residues. The CDR3 protein is CASSLLNREGRDEQYF.

The chain employs TRBV3-1 and TRBJ2-2. Germline lookup yields CDR1 LGHDT and CDR2 YNNKEL (reference sequence). The CDR3 is 15 amino acids. This CDR3 is CASSQDASNTGELFF.

The chain links TRBV7-6 to TRBJ2-1; TCRdb's D call of TRBD1 is untestable without DNA. The CDR3 runs 20 residues. Germline-derived CDR1 and CDR2 are SGHVS and FNYEAQ. The CDR3 is CASSLTSPLDMAGEGNEQFF. Filled out from reference TRBV7-6 and TRBJ2-1, the complete variable domain reads GAGVSQSPRYKVTKRGQDVALRCDPISGHVSLYWYRQALGQGPEFLTYFNYEAQQDKSGLPNDRFSAERPEGSISTLTIQRTEQRDSAMYRCASSLTSPLDMAGEGNEQFFGPGTRLTVL.

The chain combines TRBV12-3 or TRBV12-4 with TRBJ2-1; no DNA is available, so the TRBD2 call from TCRdb remains unchecked. This CDR3 is 14 amino acids long. The CDR3 reads CASSLSGTGNEQFF.

The V gene is TRBV4-1, the J gene TRBJ2-7; TCRdb indicates TRBD1, and absent DNA this call remains unverified. This CDR3 contains 14 residues. CDR1 is MGHRA and CDR2 is YSYEKL in the germline V gene. CDR3 in amino acids: CASSRRGAPGEQYF.

The chain is built from TRBV20-1 and TRBJ2-3; TCRdb's D call, TRBD2, is unchecked because there is no DNA. Germline CDR1 and CDR2: DFQATT and SNEGSKA (reference sequence). This CDR3 has 16 amino acids. The CDR3 here is CSARGFLVARTDTQYF.

This chain connects TRBV4-1 to TRBJ2-7; no DNA is available, so the TRBD2 call from TCRdb remains unchecked. Germline V gene data show CDR1 as MGHRA and CDR2 as YSYEKL. The CDR3 spans 14 residues. The CDR3 reads CASSQEWRDYEQYF.

This chain links TRBV19 with TRBJ2-1. This CDR3 has 16 residues. The germline V gene encodes CDR1 LNHDA and CDR2 SQIVND (reference sequence). This CDR3 is CASSLLRDRTYNEQFF.

J is TRBJ1-5 and V is TRBV10-3. The CDR3 has 12 residues. Germline V gene sequence: CDR1 ENHRY, CDR2 SYGVKD. The CDR3 spells CAISAPDQPQHF.

The rearrangement joins TRBV7-9 to TRBJ1-1; lacking DNA, the TRBD1 call made by TCRdb goes unchecked. Germline CDR1 SEHNR, CDR2 FQNEAQ (reference sequence). CDR3 length equals 13 residues. This CDR3 reads CASSPSADREAFF.